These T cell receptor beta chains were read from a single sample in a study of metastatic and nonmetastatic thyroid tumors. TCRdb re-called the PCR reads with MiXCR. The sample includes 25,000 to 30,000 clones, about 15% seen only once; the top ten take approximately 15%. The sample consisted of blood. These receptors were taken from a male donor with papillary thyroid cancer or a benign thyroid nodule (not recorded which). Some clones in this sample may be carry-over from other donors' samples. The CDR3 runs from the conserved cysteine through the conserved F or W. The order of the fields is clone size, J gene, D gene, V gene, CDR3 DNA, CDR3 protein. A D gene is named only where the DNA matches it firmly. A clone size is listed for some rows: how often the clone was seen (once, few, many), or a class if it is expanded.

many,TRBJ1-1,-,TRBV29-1,TGCAGCGTTGTCGTGAACACTGAAGCTTTCTTT,CSVVVNTEAFF
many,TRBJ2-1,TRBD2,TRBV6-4,TGTGCCAGCAGTGGGACTAGCGGGAGTAGTGAGCAGTTCTTC,CASSGTSGSSEQFF
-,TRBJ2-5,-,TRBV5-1,TGCGCCAGCAGCTTGGGGGCTATCGAACAAGAGACCCAGCACTTC,CASSLGAIEQETQHF
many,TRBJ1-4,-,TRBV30,TGTGCCTGGAGTGTACTAGGTGAAAAACTGTTTTTT,CAWSVLGEKLFF
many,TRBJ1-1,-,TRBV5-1,TGCGCCGGCAGCTTAGGGAGTAACACTGAAGCTTTCTTT,CAGSLGSNTEAFF
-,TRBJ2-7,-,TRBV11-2,TGTGCCAGCAGCTTAGGCGAACAGGGTCTACTCTACGAGCAGTACTTC,CASSLGEQGLLYEQYF
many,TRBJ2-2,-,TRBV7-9,TGTGCCAGCAGCTTAACGGGGGAGCTGTTTTTT,CASSLTGELFF
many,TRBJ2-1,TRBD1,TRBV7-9,TGTGCCAGCAGCACAGGGGACAATGAGCAGTTCTTC,CASSTGDNEQFF
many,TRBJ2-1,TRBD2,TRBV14,TGTGCCAGCAGCCAGGGACTAGCGGGAGTAGATGAGCAGTTCTTC,CASSQGLAGVDEQFF
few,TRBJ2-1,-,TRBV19,TGTGCCAGCAATGCAGGGGTTTGGGATGAGCAGTTCTTC,CASNAGVWDEQFF
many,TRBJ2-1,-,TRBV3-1,TGTGCCAGCAGCCAAGTAAGGGTATCCTACAATGAGCAGTTCTTC,CASSQVRVSYNEQFF
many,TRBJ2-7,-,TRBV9,TGTGCCAGCAGCCTAGGGGGGCTGGGGGAGCAGTACTTC,CASSLGGLGEQYF
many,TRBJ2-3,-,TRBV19,TGTGCCAGTAGTATGGACACCTCTAGCACAGATACGCAGTATTTT,CASSMDTSSTDTQYF
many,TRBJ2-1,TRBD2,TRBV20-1,TGCAGTGCTAGAGGGACTAGCGGGAGGGCTACCTACAATGAGCAGTTCTTC,CSARGTSGRATYNEQFF
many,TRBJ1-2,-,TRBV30,TGTGCCTGGAGTGTACAAGGAGGGCACCTCTATGGCTACACCTTC,CAWSVQGGHLYGYTF
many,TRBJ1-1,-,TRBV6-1,TGTGCCAGCAGCCCTAGACAGGACGCCACTGAAGCTTTCTTT,CASSPRQDATEAFF
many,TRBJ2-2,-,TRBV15,TGTGCCACCAGCCTCCGGGACGACTTGAACACCGGGGAGCTGTTTTTT,CATSLRDDLNTGELFF
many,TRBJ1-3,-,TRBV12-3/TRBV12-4,TGTGCCAGCAGTCCCGGGACCTTTAACGGGAACACCATATATTTT,CASSPGTFNGNTIYF
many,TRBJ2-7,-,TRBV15,TGTGCCACCAGCAGCACAGGCTACGAGCAGTACTTC,CATSSTGYEQYF
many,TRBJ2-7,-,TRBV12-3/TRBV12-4,TGTGCCAGCAGTTTAGGGTACGAGCAGTACTTC,CASSLGYEQYF
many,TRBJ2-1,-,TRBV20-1,TGCAGTGTTCCGACCTTGTACAATGAGCAGTTCTTC,CSVPTLYNEQFF
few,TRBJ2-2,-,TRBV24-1,TGTGCTACCAGTGAATACCCAGGGGACGGAGGCGGGGAACTGTTTTTT,CATSEYPGDGGGELFF
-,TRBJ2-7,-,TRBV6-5,TGTGCCAGCAGTTACTCATCAGCCCTATCCTACGAGCAGTACTTC,CASSYSSALSYEQYF
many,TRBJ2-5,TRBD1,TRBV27,TGTGCCAGCAGTTTATATTCGACAGGGGGAGAGACCCAGTACTTC,CASSLYSTGGETQYF
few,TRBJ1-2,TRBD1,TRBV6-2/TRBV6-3,TGTGCCAGCAGCCCTAGGACAGGGGCTGGCTACACCTTC,CASSPRTGAGYTF
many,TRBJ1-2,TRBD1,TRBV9,TGTGCCAGCAGCGGACAGGGGCTAAACTATGGCTACACCTTC,CASSGQGLNYGYTF